This T cell receptor beta chain was sequenced for a study of blood T cell repertoires in COVID-19. V was shortened by 6 bases and J by 0 bases, with 15 bases between the two germline ends. Germline lookup yields CDR1 MDHEN and CDR2 SYDVKM. This CDR3 region has 15 residues. Using immunoSEQ multiplex PCR, the repertoire was profiled, and TCRdb retains in-frame clones only, with some absent. The data show over 200,000 clones, with 85% to 90% seen just once and about 16% held by the top ten. The chain couples TRBV28 to TRBJ2-7; no clear D. The TCR comes from a man aged 18 to 29 who had recovered from COVID-19. The sequencing input was PBMCs or T cells enriched from blood (not recorded which). CDR3 sequence (DNA): TGTGCCAGCAGCCCCAGCGAGTTAAGCTCCTACGAGCAGTACTTC. Translating gives CASSPSELSSYEQYF.